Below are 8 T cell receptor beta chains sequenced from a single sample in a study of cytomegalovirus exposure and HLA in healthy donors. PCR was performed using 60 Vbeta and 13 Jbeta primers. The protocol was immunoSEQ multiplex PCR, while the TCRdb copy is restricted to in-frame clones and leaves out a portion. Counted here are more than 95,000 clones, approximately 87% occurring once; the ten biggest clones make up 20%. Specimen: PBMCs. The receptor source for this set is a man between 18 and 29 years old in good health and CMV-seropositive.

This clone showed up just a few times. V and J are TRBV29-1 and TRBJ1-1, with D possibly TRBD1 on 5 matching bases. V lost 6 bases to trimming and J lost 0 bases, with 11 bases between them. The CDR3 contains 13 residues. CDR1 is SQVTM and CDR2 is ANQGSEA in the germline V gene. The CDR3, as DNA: TGCAGCGTCCAAGGGGTACTGAACACTGAAGCTTTCTTT. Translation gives CSVQGVLNTEAFF.

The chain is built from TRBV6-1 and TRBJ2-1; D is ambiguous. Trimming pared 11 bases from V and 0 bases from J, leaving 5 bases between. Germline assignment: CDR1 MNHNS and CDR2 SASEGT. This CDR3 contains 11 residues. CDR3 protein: CALSSYNEQFF. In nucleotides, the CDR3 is TGTGCCTTGAGCTCCTACAATGAGCAGTTCTTC.

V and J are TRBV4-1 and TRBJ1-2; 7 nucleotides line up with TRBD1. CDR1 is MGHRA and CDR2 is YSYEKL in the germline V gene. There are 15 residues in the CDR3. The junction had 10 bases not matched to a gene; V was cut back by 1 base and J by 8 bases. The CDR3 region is CASSQADRDGGGYTF. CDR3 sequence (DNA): TGCGCCAGCAGCCAAGCCGACAGGGACGGAGGAGGCTACACCTTC.

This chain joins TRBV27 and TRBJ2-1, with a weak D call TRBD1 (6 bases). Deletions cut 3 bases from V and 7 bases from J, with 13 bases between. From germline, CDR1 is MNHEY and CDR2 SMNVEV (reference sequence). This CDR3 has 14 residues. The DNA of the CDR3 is TGTGCCAGCAGTTTGTCAGGGGTGTGGAATGAGCAGTTCTTC. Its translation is CASSLSGVWNEQFF.

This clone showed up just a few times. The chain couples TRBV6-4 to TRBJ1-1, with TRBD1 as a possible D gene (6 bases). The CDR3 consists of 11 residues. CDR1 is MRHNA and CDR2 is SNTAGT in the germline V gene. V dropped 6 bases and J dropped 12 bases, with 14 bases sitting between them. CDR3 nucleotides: TGTGCCAGCAGGTCCGGGACATCAACTTTCTTT. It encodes CASRSGTSTFF.

The CDR3 spells CASRLLGDSSYEQYF. The CDR3 coding sequence is TGTGCCAGCAGATTATTGGGAGATTCATCCTACGAGCAGTACTTC. V and J are TRBV6-5 and TRBJ2-7, with D possibly TRBD2 on 5 matching bases. CDR1 and CDR2 (germline): MNHEY, SVGAGI. The CDR3 is 15 residues long. Trimming took off 6 bases at V and 1 base at J, with 16 bases between the two ends.

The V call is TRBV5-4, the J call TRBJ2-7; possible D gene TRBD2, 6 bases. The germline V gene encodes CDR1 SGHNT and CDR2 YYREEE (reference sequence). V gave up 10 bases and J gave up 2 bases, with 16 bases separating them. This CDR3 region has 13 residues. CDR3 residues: CAGGDLNAYEQYF. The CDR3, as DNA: TGTGCCGGCGGGGACCTCAATGCCTACGAGCAGTACTTC. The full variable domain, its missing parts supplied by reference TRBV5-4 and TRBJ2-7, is ETGVTQSPTHLIKTRGQQVTLRCSSQSGHNTVSWYQQALGQGPQFIFQYYREEENGRGNFPPRFSGLQFPNYSSELNVNALELDDSALYLCAGGDLNAYEQYFGPGTRLTVT.

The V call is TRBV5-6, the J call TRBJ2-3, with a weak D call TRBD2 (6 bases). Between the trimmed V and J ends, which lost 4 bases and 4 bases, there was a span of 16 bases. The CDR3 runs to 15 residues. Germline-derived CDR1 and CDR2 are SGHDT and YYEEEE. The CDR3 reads CASSRAGTLPDTQYF. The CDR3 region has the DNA TGTGCCAGCAGCCGTGCCGGGACTCTTCCAGATACGCAGTATTTT.